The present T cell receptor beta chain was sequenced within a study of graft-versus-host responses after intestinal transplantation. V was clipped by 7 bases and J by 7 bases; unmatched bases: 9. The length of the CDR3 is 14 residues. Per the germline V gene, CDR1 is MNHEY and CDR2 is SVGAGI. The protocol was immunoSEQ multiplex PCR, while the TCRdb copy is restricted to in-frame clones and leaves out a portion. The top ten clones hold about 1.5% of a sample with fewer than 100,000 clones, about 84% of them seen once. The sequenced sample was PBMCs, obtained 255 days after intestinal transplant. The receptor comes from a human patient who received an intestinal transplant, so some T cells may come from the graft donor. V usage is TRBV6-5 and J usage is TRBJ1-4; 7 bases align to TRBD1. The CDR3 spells CASNYRGGGEKLFF. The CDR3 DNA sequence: TGTGCCAGCAACTACAGGGGAGGCGGTGAAAAACTGTTTTTT.